Presented here are 13 T cell receptor beta chains from one specimen sequenced in a study of T cells in Graves' hyperthyroidism and ophthalmopathy (dated by TCRdb to between 2017 and 2020). Libraries were made using multiplex PCR. The sequencing machine was an Illumina HiSeq 2000. Amplification of TCR beta CDR3 regions was carried out from RNA transcripts. A first-round RT-PCR of the TCR CDR3 used the HTBI primer set with the Qiagen OneStep RT-PCR kit. TCRdb reworked the public reads: Q25 trimming with fastp, MiXCR clone assembly, productive beta chains retained. Identical CDR3 proteins give one entry, which carries the most common genes and DNA. In this sample the table shows about 250,000 distinct CDR3 sequences, about 25% of which occur a single time. Of the sample, roughly 32% is held by the ten largest clones. The sequenced material came from blood. The origin of the receptors is a middle-aged woman with Graves' ophthalmopathy.

At least ten counts were recorded for this clonotype. V usage is TRBV19 and J usage is TRBJ2-5; D remains unclear. The V and J ends lost 3 bases and 0 bases respectively, with 8 bases between them. Per the germline V gene, CDR1 is LNHDA and CDR2 is SQIVND (reference sequence). There are 14 residues in the CDR3. The CDR3 nucleotides are TGTGCCAGTAGTATGGGTTCATACCAAGAGACCCAGTACTTC. Translating gives CASSMGSYQETQYF.

The chain couples TRBV27 to TRBJ2-7; 8 nucleotides agree with TRBD2. V was clipped by 4 bases and J by 4 bases; unmatched bases: 9. In germline, CDR1 is MNHEY, CDR2 SMNVEV (reference sequence). This CDR3 contains 15 residues. The chain's CDR3 is CASSSPGLGLYEQYF. DNA of the CDR3: TGTGCCAGCAGTTCTCCGGGACTAGGGCTTTACGAGCAGTACTTC.

Many counts were recorded for this clonotype. Germline and junction disagree at one end, which may indicate a read error. The gene calls are TRBV6-1 and TRBJ2-7; TRBD1 matches at 7 bases. CDR1 and CDR2 from the germline V gene are MNHNS and SASEGT. This CDR3 region has 14 residues. In DNA form, the CDR3 reads TGTGCCAGCAGTGATTCAGGGGGTACCTACGGGCAGTACTTC. This translates into CASSDSGGTYGQYF.

This clonotype was observed a handful of times. This chain links TRBV12-3 or TRBV12-4 with TRBJ1-2, with TRBD1 matching over 7 bases. The CDR3 totals 12 residues. CDR3 amino acids: CGSGQTWYGYTF. The CDR3 DNA sequence: TGTGGGTCGGGACAGACTTGGTATGGCTACACCTTC.

This clonotype has at least ten counts. V gene TRBV29-1 combines with J gene TRBJ2-5; 10 nucleotides align to TRBD2. The CDR3 covers 14 residues. Per the germline V gene, CDR1 is SQVTM and CDR2 is ANQGSEA. V shed 4 bases, J shed 1 base, and the junction held 3 bases outside the gene matches. DNA of the CDR3: TGCAGCGTTGTGACTAGCGGGTTCCAAGAGACCCAGTACTTC. Its translation: CSVVTSGFQETQYF.

This clonotype has ten or more counts. The chain has TRBV20-1 and TRBJ2-7; the match to TRBD2 covers 11 bases. CDR3 length equals 16 residues. The germline CDR1 and CDR2 sequences are DFQATT and SNEGSKA (reference sequence). The V gene end was trimmed by 1 base and the J gene end by 0 bases; junction bases not matched to a gene: 5. For the CDR3, the DNA is TGCAGTGCTAGAGCACTAGCGGGAGATAACTCCTACGAGCAGTACTTC. Its translation is CSARALAGDNSYEQYF.

The sample holds many counts of this clonotype. The V call is TRBV5-4, the J call TRBJ2-7; the match to TRBD2 covers 8 bases. The germline V gene has CDR1 SGHNT and CDR2 YYREEE (reference sequence). V lost 5 bases to trimming and J lost 2 bases; unmatched junction nucleotides: 9. The CDR3 runs 15 residues. In DNA, the CDR3 is TGTGCCAGCAGACTAGGACTAGCCGATACCTACGAGCAGTACTTC. Translating gives CASRLGLADTYEQYF.

This clonotype was observed at least ten times. The chain carries TRBV12-3 or TRBV12-4 and TRBJ2-7, with D unclear. V lost 5 bases to trimming and J lost 3 bases, with 14 bases between them. This CDR3 region has 14 residues. CDR3 coding DNA: TGTGCCAGCAGTACCGACTCGTCTTTCTACGAGCAGTACTTC. Its translation: CASSTDSSFYEQYF.

This clonotype was recorded many times. The chain has TRBV24-1 and TRBJ1-2, with D possibly matching TRBD1 (5 bases). This CDR3 region has 13 residues. The V end lost 9 bases, the J end lost 4 bases, and 14 bases lay between the germline ends. Germline values: CDR1 KGHDR, CDR2 SFDVKD. For the CDR3, the DNA is TGTGCCACCCCCGTGGGGCAGATCTATGGCTACACCTTC. The encoded protein is CATPVGQIYGYTF.

The chain combines TRBV12-3 or TRBV12-4 with TRBJ2-5; 15 nucleotides line up with TRBD2. This CDR3 has 15 amino acids. V shed 6 bases, J shed 6 bases, and the junction held 5 bases outside the gene matches. CDR3 bases: TGTGCCAGCAGCAGGACTAGCGGGAGGGGTAAGACCCAGTACTTC. Protein: CASSRTSGRGKTQYF.

This clonotype has a count of ten or more. This sequence joins TRBV6-5 and TRBJ2-5, with TRBD2 matching over 15 bases. CDR3 length: 15 amino acids. V was pared by 6 bases and J by 2 bases, with 1 base of the junction left unmatched. The germline gives CDR1 MNHEY, CDR2 SVGAGI. The CDR3 DNA reads TGTGCCAGCAGAGGACTAGCGGGAGGGCAAGAGACCCAGTACTTC. Protein product: CASRGLAGGQETQYF.

This clonotype came up many times. CDR3 sequence: CAIKITGTSAGELFF. For the CDR3, the DNA is TGTGCCATCAAAATAACCGGGACTAGCGCCGGGGAGCTGTTTTTT. J is TRBJ2-2 and V is TRBV10-3; 10 bases map to TRBD2. J was trimmed by 6 bases and V by 7 bases; bases with no gene match: 8. Germline CDR1 reads ENHRY; CDR2 reads SYGVKD. CDR3 length: 15 residues.

In its sample, this clonotype was seen many times. V is TRBV20-1 and J is TRBJ2-5; the match to TRBD2 covers 7 bases. Germline assignment: CDR1 DFQATT and CDR2 SNEGSKA (reference sequence). V trimming: 6 bases; J trimming: 0 bases; junction bases outside the gene matches: 10. The CDR3 runs 15 residues. The CDR3 bases are TGCAGTGCGCGGGACTACCTCTGGGACCAAGAGACCCAGTACTTC. Protein sequence: CSARDYLWDQETQYF.